This record looks at one TCR beta chain sequence and its context. Its specificity is unknown. The data were obtained in a study of blood T cells in healthy people across ages. Overall study findings and caveats: Underestimates were what the diversity estimates from one million T cells were considered to be.

Total RNA, at least 5 micrograms per sample, was extracted from PBMCs. Using a J-beta primer mix together with a sample-barcoded 5' primer, a second PCR was run for roughly 7 to 12 cycles. Every molecule of cDNA carried a tag from a template-switch adaptor with 12 random nucleotides. TCRdb passed the 5' RACE reads through MiXCR, listing each CDR3 protein once. The sample shows approximately 690,000 distinct CDR3 sequences, over 40% of them seen only once. The junction had 6 bases not matched to a gene; V was cut back by 4 bases and J by 7 bases. CDR1 and CDR2 (germline): ENHRY, SYGVKD. This CDR3 contains 13 residues.

The chain has TRBV10-3 and TRBJ2-7, with 8 bases that match TRBD1. The source of this sequence is an elderly man in good health. The sample taken for sequencing was blood. The CDR3 reads CAISARGLGEQYF. The CDR3 DNA follows: TGTGCCATCAGTGCCAGGGGGCTTGGGGAGCAGTACTTC.